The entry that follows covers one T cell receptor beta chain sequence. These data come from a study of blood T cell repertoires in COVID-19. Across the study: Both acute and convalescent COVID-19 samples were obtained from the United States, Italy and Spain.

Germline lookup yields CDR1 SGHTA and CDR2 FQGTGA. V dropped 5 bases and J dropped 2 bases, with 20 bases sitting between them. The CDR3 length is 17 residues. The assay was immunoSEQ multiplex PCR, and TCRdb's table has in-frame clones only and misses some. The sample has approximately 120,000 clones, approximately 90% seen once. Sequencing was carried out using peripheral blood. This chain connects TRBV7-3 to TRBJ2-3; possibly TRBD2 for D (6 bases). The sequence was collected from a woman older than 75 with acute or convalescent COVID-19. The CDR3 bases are TGTGCCAGCAGCCCTCGGGCGGGGAAGAGCCACACAGATACGCAGTATTTT. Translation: CASSPRAGKSHTDTQYF.